The TCR beta chain described here comes from a study of cytomegalovirus exposure and HLA in healthy donors (dated by TCRdb to about 2017). At the level of the whole study: According to a later analysis, one platform produced both the 110 or so validation repertoires and the 730 or so repertoires of the first cohort. The study was designed to test whether signatures of past pathogen exposure could be identified by cataloging public T cell receptors. In addition to the first cohort of approximately 650 subjects, a separate validation cohort of approximately 130 different subjects was used. High-throughput TCR immunosequencing, statistical association of individual TCRs with disease status, and machine learning were combined to predict cytomegalovirus infection status. The research as a whole found: All 130 or so repertoires were used to score co-occurrence in the validation cohort in a later analysis, because that analysis had no HLA typing for the cohort. Most TCR sequences were observed very rarely across donors, whereas some public TCRs were present in many individuals. The classifier was reported to diagnose cytomegalovirus status with high specificity and sensitivity in both the original and validation cohorts. According to the authors, the approach could potentially be generalized to other disease states and immunological phenotypes. Subsequent analysis determined that TCRs grouped into clusters in the first cohort also showed a tendency toward co-occurrence across the roughly 110 validation repertoires, and approximately 93% of cluster scores exceeded 0. In vitro tests confirmed that three of the cytomegalovirus-associated TCR beta chains recognize cytomegalovirus antigens. The study listed 164 TCR beta chains as associated with cytomegalovirus.

Receptor amplification or capture employed the immunoSEQ multiplex PCR assay. The paper's processing steps were these. A statistical classification framework was built for diagnosing cytomegalovirus status from the catalog of TCR beta chain sequences. This immuneACCESS table, as held by TCRdb, lists in-frame sequences with V and J called but not all clones. Of the missing ones, under half trace to an unresolved V gene in checked studies; the others have no known cause. V, J and clone size are taken as reported in that table, and D and trimming were inferred from the DNA itself. The sample data list about 130,000 clones, and roughly 90% of these were observed just once. The ten largest clones take up about 1.4% of the sample. The donors were included in the validation cohort of 120 subjects, a group kept apart from the 666-subject first cohort. The CDR3 numbers 13 residues from cysteine through phenylalanine. The sequence is cut down to CDR3 DNA, 39 bases in frame from base 1. CDR1 and CDR2 (SQVTM, ANQGSEA) derive from the germline V gene. V is cut back by 7 bases and J by 5 bases, with 9 bases in the junction unmatched.

Concerning this clone: The antigen it recognizes is unknown. Within one base of it there is no much larger clone, and no base qualities were kept.

The clonotype comes from a man aged 25-45 years in good health and CMV-seronegative. This sequence uses TRBV29-1 and TRBJ1-1; 8 bases in the junction line up with TRBD1. The specimen was PBMCs. The nucleotide sequence reads as follows: TGCAGCGCGCAGCAGGGGGCGGCGACTGAAGCTTTCTTT. This yields the protein CSAQQGAATEAFF.